This note documents a single TCR beta chain sequence. The antigen it binds to is not known. The record has no base qualities; no much larger clone is one base away. The cohort consisted of hundreds of healthy bone marrow donors. Cohort members were all nominally healthy when sampled, although unrecorded immune exposures were likely present. The donor tested CMV seronegative and was one of the 352 seronegative cohort members. A peripheral blood sample was collected from each donor, and TCR beta sequencing was performed on peripheral blood mononuclear cells. The Qiagen DNeasy Blood Extraction Kit was used to extract genomic DNA from the blood cell samples. The sample comes from a study of cytomegalovirus exposure and HLA in healthy donors (dated by TCRdb to the late 2010s). Notes on the research overall: An earlier analysis of more than 550 of the donors reported 250 to 350 Gb of sequence data and around 100 million unique TCR beta sequences obtained from about 170 million T cells. An early release covering approximately 600 HLA-typed donors comprised approximately 290 gigabases of sequencing data and roughly 85 million unique TCR sequences. The genetic ancestry cluster associated with self-reported Caucasian donors included 80% to 90% of the 398 genotyped donors. The study was designed to test whether signatures of past pathogen exposure could be identified by cataloging public T cell receptors. The T cell repertoires of 550 to 850 subjects were profiled by immunosequencing and related to cytomegalovirus serostatus. A separate validation cohort of 90 to 150 different subjects was used in addition to the 666-subject first cohort. To predict cytomegalovirus infection status, the study combined high-throughput TCR immunosequencing, statistical association of individual TCRs with disease status, and machine learning. In a later analysis, previously published TCR beta repertoires from 500 to 750 donors were re-analyzed and high-resolution HLA genotyping was added so that TCR occurrence patterns could be studied. Rather than using new phenotypic data, the later analysis identified candidate immune exposures from TCR beta sequences and from how often those sequences occurred across donors. An earlier analysis of roughly 580 of the donors used high-throughput TCR beta sequencing to judge whether each TCR beta V gene segment behaved as functional or pseudogenic. Donor age, sex, ethnicity and CMV serostatus were compiled together with the repertoire data. Genome-wide SNP genotypes for about 60% of the roughly 700 donors were used in a later genetic analysis, which treated that subset as a discovery cohort. Every discovery cohort repertoire had been produced on one sequencing platform. Class I and class II HLA loci were covered by the typing at four-digit resolution. Typing coverage varied by locus: roughly 629-640 donors for A, B, C, DRB1 and DQB1; 500 to 550 for DQA1; more than 600 for DPA1; some 470 for DPB1. Roughly 5 DR-DQ haplotypes were handled as single units for association and clustering, since linkage in the cohort was strong. Among roughly 400 genotyped donors of the cohort, an average of about 220,000 unique TCR beta nucleotide sequences was sequenced per donor, of which about 18% were non-productive.

The germline V gene encodes CDR1 SGHVS and CDR2 FQNEAQ. There are 14 amino acids in the CDR3, from cysteine to phenylalanine inclusive. Kept here is only the CDR3 DNA, which spans 42 bases and is read in frame from base 1. Trimming takes 3 bases from V and 4 bases from J, and the germline ends sit 11 bases apart. Libraries were built with the immunoSEQ multiplex PCR assay. For the multiplex PCR, a mixture combining 60 forward primers for TCR Vbeta segments and 13 reverse primers for TCR Jbeta segments was used. The CDR3 region of rearranged TCR beta genes was amplified from genomic DNA with a multiplex PCR assay. The amplified TCR beta libraries were sequenced on the Illumina HiSeq System as 87-base-pair reads. From the authors' description of their analysis: In a later analysis, around 80 million unique TCR beta chains were counted across the roughly 700 repertoires, and approximately 11 million of these chains were shared by at least two donors. Raw reads were error-corrected and collapsed into unique sequences with a nearest-neighbor algorithm that merged closely related sequences to remove PCR and sequencing errors. V, D and J gene segments were assigned by aligning CDR3 sequences to IMGT reference sequences. Each retained sequence needed at least a six-nucleotide match to both a V gene segment and a J gene segment. A rearrangement counted as productive if the CDR3 had no stop codons and remained in frame with V and J, and every other rearrangement counted as non-productive. CDR3 was defined by IMGT convention, running from the second conserved V-encoded cysteine to the conserved J-encoded phenylalanine. In an earlier analysis of around 540 of the donors, sequences lacking an unambiguous match to a single V gene segment were excluded. In an earlier analysis of several hundred of the donors, V segments were called functional above 56.7% productive rearrangements and were called segregating when the between-donor standard deviation exceeded 5%. A statistical classification framework was built to diagnose cytomegalovirus status from the catalog of TCR beta chain sequences. V and J gene assignment, in a later analysis, came from comparing TCR nucleotide sequences with IMGT/GENE-DB human TR gene sequences. In a later analysis, CDR3 sequences and most-parsimonious VDJ recombination scenarios were assigned using the TCRdist pipeline. A later analysis defined each TCR beta chain by its CDR3 amino acid sequence plus V-gene family, and excluded reads lacking a unique V-gene family. To address suspected cross-contamination and a sequencing artifact, a later analysis removed roughly 640 highly shared, low-generation-probability nucleotide sequences. A later analysis calculated a clonal expansion index for each public chain from normalized within-repertoire ranks of inferred template counts. In a later analysis, generation probabilities were computed using a VDJ recombination model fitted to out-of-frame rearrangements, and the results were checked against IGoR. In a later analysis, TCR-TCR, TCR-HLA and TCR-CMV co-occurrence was scored with hypergeometric tests, and a repertoire-size bias correction was applied to TCR pairs. In a later analysis, false discovery rates were estimated by permuting HLA or CMV assignments 20 times. A later analysis grouped co-occurring TCRs with DBSCAN, adding TCRdist sequence similarity when clustering within HLA-allele-positive subsets. Co-occurrence clustering excluded repertoires with fewer than 30,000 or more than 120,000 public chains, plus five with anomalous nucleotide sharing. The table comes from immuneACCESS by way of TCRdb, which keeps in-frame sequences with V and J called. Part of the clones is missing from these tables; in studies checked, under half for an unresolved V gene and the rest for unknown reasons. That table is the source of V, J and clone size, and D and trimming were worked out from the DNA. Here the sample has around 130,000 clones; approximately 83% occur a single time. The ten largest make up 1% to 1.5% of the sample.

What the work shows at the level of the full study, not this receptor alone: V-gene and J-gene trimming of TCR beta chains was associated with a missense DCLRE1C variant in a later genetic analysis, and the association was replicated in an independent cohort. A further reported finding was that TCR beta sequences accurately predicted the HLA-A and HLA-B alleles for most subjects in the first cohort. A later analysis reported that several top co-occurrence clusters appeared linked to parvovirus B19, influenza, CMV and Epstein-Barr virus. Some IMGT-functional V segments, including TRBV6-2 and TRBV6-3, could not be told apart with the 87-base-pair reads, so those segments were excluded. A total of fewer than 200 TCR beta chains were listed by the study as associated with cytomegalovirus. Only TCR beta chains were sequenced in this cohort, and the absence of alpha or paired-chain data limited detectable features. The only immune exposure information available for the cohort was CMV serostatus. In a later analysis, TCR association rates were found to vary across HLA loci, with the most associated TCRs seen for DRB1 alleles and the fewest for HLA-C alleles. The earlier analysis of 450 to 700 of the donors excluded approximately 15 rarely observed V segments, including chromosome 9 orphons, because counts were too low. When HLA alleles, especially DR and DQ, strongly co-occurred, attributing TCR associations to individual alleles was difficult. Correlated functional status among segregating V segments might reflect linkage disequilibrium, but an unknown experimental factor could not be ruled out. The authors suggested that the approach could potentially be extended to other disease states and immunological phenotypes. Cytomegalovirus status was reported to be diagnosed by the classifier with high specificity and sensitivity in both the original and validation cohorts. Across donors, most TCR sequences were observed very rarely, whereas some public TCRs were present in many individuals. In a later analysis, most CMV-associated TCR beta chains were found to appear HLA-restricted, with HLA associations seemingly driven largely by CMV exposure. In an earlier analysis of several hundred of the donors, most TCR beta V segments were observed in productive rearrangements about 90% or about 30% of the time, broadly matching IMGT annotations. In vitro tests confirmed that a few of the cytomegalovirus-associated TCR beta chains recognize cytomegalovirus antigens. A later analysis found that HLA-associated TCR beta chains were more clonally expanded and had lower generation probabilities than equally common non-associated chains. Compared with the approximately 670-donor mean, donors in an Asian-associated ancestry cluster had fewer N-insertions in productive TCRs, according to a later genetic analysis. Specific HLA alleles were associated with roughly 17,000 TCR beta sequences at a false discovery rate of 0.05 in a later analysis. Roughly uniform sequencing depth across donors was assumed in presence/absence analyses, although this assumption may not hold. A cluster of highly shared sequence variants was judged likely to be a technical artifact of the sequencing pipeline. HLA typing was unavailable for some donors at each locus, so association tests used only the typed subset.

The sequencing input was PBMCs. The receptor was derived from a girl aged 2-15 years in good health and CMV-seronegative. The sequence links TRBV7-8 to TRBJ2-3; the D gene cannot be named for sure. The nucleotide sequence reads as follows: TGTGCCAGCAGCTTTGTTGGCGGTGCAGATACGCAGTATTTT. The translation is CASSFVGGADTQYF.